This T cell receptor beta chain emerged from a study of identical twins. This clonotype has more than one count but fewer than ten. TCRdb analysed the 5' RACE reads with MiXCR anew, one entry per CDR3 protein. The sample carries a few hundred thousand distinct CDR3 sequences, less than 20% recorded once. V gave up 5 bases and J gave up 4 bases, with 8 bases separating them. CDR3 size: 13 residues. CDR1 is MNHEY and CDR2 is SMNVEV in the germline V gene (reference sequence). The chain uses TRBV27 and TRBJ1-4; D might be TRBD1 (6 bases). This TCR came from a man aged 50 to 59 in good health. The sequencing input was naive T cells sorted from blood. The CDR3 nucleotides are TGTGCCAGCAGTCGACAGGTTAATGAAAAACTGTTTTTT. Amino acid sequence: CASSRQVNEKLFF.